This T cell receptor (beta chain) was recovered during a study of cytomegalovirus exposure and HLA in healthy donors. Study-wide results and caveats: It was reported that the classifier diagnosed cytomegalovirus status with high specificity and sensitivity in both the original and validation cohorts.

Concerning this clone itself: Antigen: not known.

This CDR3 region has 15 residues. PCR amplification relied on 60 Vbeta primers (plus 13 Jbeta primers). Sequencing used immunoSEQ multiplex PCR; TCRdb keeps in-frame clones, though not all of them. The sample shows some 110,000 clones, 75% to 80% of them seen only once. The genes are TRBV21-1 and TRBJ1-6; the DNA was not used to check the table's D call, TRBD1. TRBV21-1 is designated a pseudogene. The sequenced sample consisted of PBMCs. The receptor's source is a man in his 60s in good health and CMV-seropositive. CDR3 bases: TGTGCCAGCAGCAAAGTTGCCAGGTATAATTCACCCCTCCACTTT. Translation gives CASSKVARYNSPLHF.